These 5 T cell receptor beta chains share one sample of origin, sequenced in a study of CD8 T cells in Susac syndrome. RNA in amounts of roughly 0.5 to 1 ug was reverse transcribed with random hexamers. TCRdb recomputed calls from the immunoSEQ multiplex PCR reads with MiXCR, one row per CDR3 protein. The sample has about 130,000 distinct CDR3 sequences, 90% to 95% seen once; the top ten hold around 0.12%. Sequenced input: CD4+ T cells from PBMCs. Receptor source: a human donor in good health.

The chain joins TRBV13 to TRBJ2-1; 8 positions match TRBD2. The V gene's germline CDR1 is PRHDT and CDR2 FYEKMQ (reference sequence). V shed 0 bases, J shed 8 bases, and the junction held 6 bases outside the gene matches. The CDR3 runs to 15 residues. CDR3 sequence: CASSLGGRAGHEQFF. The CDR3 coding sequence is TGTGCCAGCAGCTTAGGCGGGAGGGCCGGTCATGAGCAGTTCTTC.

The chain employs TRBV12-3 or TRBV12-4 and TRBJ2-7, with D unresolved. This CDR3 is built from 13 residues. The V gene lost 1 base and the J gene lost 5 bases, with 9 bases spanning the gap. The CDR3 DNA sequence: TGTGCCAGCAGTTTAGGGGAAGTGGACGAGCAGTACTTC. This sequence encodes CASSLGEVDEQYF.

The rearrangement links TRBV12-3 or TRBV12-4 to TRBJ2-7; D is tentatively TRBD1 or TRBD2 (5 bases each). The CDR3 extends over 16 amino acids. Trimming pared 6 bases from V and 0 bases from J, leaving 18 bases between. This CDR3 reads CASSPGPRKGSYEQYF. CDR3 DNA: TGTGCCAGCAGCCCGGGACCTCGAAAAGGCTCCTACGAGCAGTACTTC.

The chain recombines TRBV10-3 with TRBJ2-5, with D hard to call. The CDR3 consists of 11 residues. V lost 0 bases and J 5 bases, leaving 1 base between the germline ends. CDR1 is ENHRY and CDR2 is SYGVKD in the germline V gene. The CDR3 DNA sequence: TGTGCCATCAGTGAGTCGGAGACCCAGTACTTC. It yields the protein CAISESETQYF.

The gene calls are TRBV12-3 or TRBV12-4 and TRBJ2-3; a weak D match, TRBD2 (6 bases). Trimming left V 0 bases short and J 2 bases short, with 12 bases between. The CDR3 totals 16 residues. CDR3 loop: CASSLAVAVTTDTQYF. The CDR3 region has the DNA TGTGCCAGCAGTTTAGCCGTAGCGGTAACCACAGATACGCAGTATTTT.